These T cell receptor beta chains were read from a single sample in a study of cytotoxic CD8 clonotypes in ibrutinib-treated CLL. TCRdb's table, derived via immunoSEQ multiplex PCR, lists solely in-frame clones and lacks some. In the table there are hundreds of thousands of clones, approximately 79% of which are singletons. The sequences come from PBMCs, collected after 12 months of ibrutinib treatment. These receptors all come from a human donor with chronic lymphocytic leukemia. Both conserved end residues are part of each CDR3. The D gene is left open where the match is weak. The listing skips clone size in some rows; elsewhere it reads once, few, many or a size class.

>NA|TRBJ2-7|TRBV5-1|NA
TGCGCCAGCTGTGACTACGAGCAGTACTTC
CASCDYEQYF
>NA|TRBJ2-5|TRBV27|NA
TGTGCCAGCAGTAAGGGCTCGTACCAAGAGACCCAGTACTTC
CASSKGSYQETQYF
>NA|TRBJ2-1|TRBV11-3|TRBD2
TGTGCCAGCAGCTTAGACATAGCGGGAGGGCCCCGGGAGCAGTTCTTC
CASSLDIAGGPREQFF
>NA|TRBJ2-1|TRBV4-1|TRBD2
TGCGCCAGCAGCCCAATAACTAGCGTTGCCTACAATGAGCAGTTCTTC
CASSPITSVAYNEQFF
>NA|TRBJ1-2|TRBV13|NA
TGTGCCAGCAGCCAAGGACAGTCTTGGGGTGGCTACACCTTC
CASSQGQSWGGYTF
>NA|TRBJ2-2|TRBV5-4|TRBD1
TGTGCCAGCAGCTTGTCGACAGGGAACGGGGAGCTGTTTTTT
CASSLSTGNGELFF
>few|TRBJ1-2|TRBV6-1|NA
TGTGCCAGCAGTGAAACCAACTATGGCTACACCTTC
CASSETNYGYTF
>NA|TRBJ1-3|TRBV10-2|NA
TGCGCCAGCAATCCCCACTCAACCTCTGGAAACACCATATATTTT
CASNPHSTSGNTIYF
>NA|TRBJ1-2|TRBV5-4|NA
TGTGCCAGCAGTGTCGGACAGCGGGACTATGGCTACACCTTC
CASSVGQRDYGYTF
>few|TRBJ2-4|TRBV4-1|TRBD2
TGCGCCAGCAGCAGCCCCCCGGGGGGGGAAAACATTCAGTACTTC
CASSSPPGGENIQYF
>NA|TRBJ2-7|TRBV5-1|NA
TGCGCCAGCAGCTTCGGACCAGGGGTCCCCTACGAGCAGTACTTC
CASSFGPGVPYEQYF
>NA|TRBJ2-4|TRBV11-2|NA
TGTGCCAGCAGCTTAGTGGCCGGGACCCCCCCCCAGTACTTC
CASSLVAGTPPQYF
>NA|TRBJ2-5|TRBV9|NA
TGTGCCAGCAGCGTAGCTGGGGGACACTTACAAGAGACCCAGTACTTC
CASSVAGGHLQETQYF
>few|TRBJ1-2|TRBV15|NA
TGTGCCACCAGCAGAGTCCCAGACCGGGGGATAGGGGGCTACACCTTC
CATSRVPDRGIGGYTF
>NA|TRBJ2-6|TRBV6-1|NA
TGTGCCCTGAGGTATTCTCGCTCTGGGGCCAACGTCCTGACTTTC
CALRYSRSGANVLTF
>NA|TRBJ1-4|TRBV15|TRBD1
TGTGCCACCAGCACGGACAGGGAAGAAAAACTGTTTTTT
CATSTDREEKLFF
>NA|TRBJ2-5|TRBV7-9|NA
TGTGCCAGCACCCTTCGGCGGGATCAAGAGACCCAGTACTTC
CASTLRRDQETQYF
>few|TRBJ1-3|TRBV7-6|TRBD1
TGTGCCAGCAGCCTTCAAGACAGGACAGGGCCTGGAAACACCATATATTTT
CASSLQDRTGPGNTIYF
>NA|TRBJ2-3|TRBV7-2|NA
TGTGCCAGCAGCTTAGGAGGGTACCGCACAGATACGCAGTATTTT
CASSLGGYRTDTQYF
>NA|TRBJ2-5|TRBV5-8|TRBD2
TGTGCCAGCAGCTCGGGAGGGCTCCAGGTCCAAGAGACCCAGTACTTC
CASSSGGLQVQETQYF
>NA|TRBJ1-1|TRBV9|NA
TGTGCCAGCAGCTCCCCCTTGGGTTCTGAAGCTTTCTTT
CASSSPLGSEAFF
>NA|TRBJ2-7|TRBV14|NA
TGTGCCAGCAGCCAAGATCGGCCCTACCCCGCCGAGCAGTACTTC
CASSQDRPYPAEQYF
>few|TRBJ2-7|TRBV19|NA
TGTGCCAGTAGTATTACCATCTCCTACGAGCAGTACTTC
CASSITISYEQYF
>NA|TRBJ2-2|TRBV7-9|TRBD1
TGTGCCAGCAGAGTAGCGGGGACAGGGGACACCGGGGAGCTGTTTTTT
CASRVAGTGDTGELFF
>NA|TRBJ1-3|TRBV6-6|NA
TGTGCCAGTAGAACCTCAGGCTCTGGAAACACCATATATTTT
CASRTSGSGNTIYF
>NA|TRBJ2-7|TRBV7-9|NA
TGTGCCAGCAGCTGGATTAACTACGAGCAGTACTTC
CASSWINYEQYF
>NA|TRBJ2-7|TRBV5-1|TRBD2
TGCGCCAGCAGCTTGCGGGAGGCTAGTGGCGAGCAGTACTTC
CASSLREASGEQYF
>few|TRBJ1-2|TRBV29-1|TRBD1
TGCAGCGCCGCCGCCGGGACAGACTATGGCTACACCTTC
CSAAAGTDYGYTF
>NA|TRBJ2-3|TRBV11-2|TRBD2
TGTGCCAGCGTCCCTGGGGCTAGCGGGGGGAATACGCAGTATTTT
CASVPGASGGNTQYF
>once|TRBJ2-1|TRBV9|TRBD2
TGTGCCAGTACTCCCGGGACTAGCGGGAGGGCGACCTACAATGAGCAGTTCTTC
CASTPGTSGRATYNEQFF
>NA|TRBJ2-2|TRBV15|NA
TGTGCCACCAGCAGAGCCGAAGGGGTGACAGGGAGGGACACCGGGGAGCTGTTTTTT
CATSRAEGVTGRDTGELFF
>once|TRBJ1-4|TRBV5-4|TRBD1
TGTGCCAGCAGCGATTTTACAGGGGGCCAGCGACGTGAAAAACTGTTTTTT
CASSDFTGGQRREKLFF
>few|TRBJ1-6|TRBV19|NA
TGTGCCAGTAGTGTCCCGGACCACAATTCACCCCTCCACTTT
CASSVPDHNSPLHF
>NA|TRBJ2-1|TRBV6-6|TRBD2
TGTGCCAGCAGTTACGAGGCGGGAGGGTTTGAGCAGTTCTTC
CASSYEAGGFEQFF
>NA|TRBJ1-5|TRBV2|NA
TGTGCCAGCAGTGATAGGAGGGTTTTTCAGCCCCAGCATTTT
CASSDRRVFQPQHF
>NA|TRBJ1-1|TRBV5-1|NA
TGCGCCAGCAGCACGGGATGGGGTTTAAACACTGAAGCTTTCTTT
CASSTGWGLNTEAFF
>NA|TRBJ1-2|TRBV6-6|NA
TGTGCCAGCAATATTGACGGCCAATATGGCTACACCTTC
CASNIDGQYGYTF
>once|TRBJ1-2|TRBV7-9|NA
TGTGCCAGCAGCTCTTCTCAGTCGACAGCAAACTATGGCTACACCTTC
CASSSSQSTANYGYTF
>NA|TRBJ2-7|TRBV27|TRBD2
TGTGCCAGCAGTTTCAGGCTAGCGGGACGCATCTACGAGCAGTACTTC
CASSFRLAGRIYEQYF
>NA|TRBJ2-7|TRBV2|TRBD1
TGTGCCAGTACAAGACAGGGCGTAAACTACGAGCAGTACTTC
CASTRQGVNYEQYF
>once|TRBJ2-7|TRBV5-1|NA
TGCGCCAGCAGCTTCACAGGGCGATACGAGCAGTACTTC
CASSFTGRYEQYF
>NA|TRBJ2-2|TRBV4-1|NA
TGCGCCAGCAGCCAAAAGAATGCAAACGGGGAGCTGTTTTTT
CASSQKNANGELFF
>NA|TRBJ2-7|TRBV29-1|NA
TGCAGCGTTATACCGCATTGGGGCTCCTACGAGCAGTACTTC
CSVIPHWGSYEQYF
>NA|TRBJ1-5|TRBV6-6|TRBD1
TGTGCCAGCAGGGGACAGACCAATCAGCCCCAGCATTTT
CASRGQTNQPQHF
>few|TRBJ1-1|TRBV5-1|NA
TGCGCCAGCAACACGGGGCTTGGTACTGAAGCTTTCTTT
CASNTGLGTEAFF
>once|TRBJ2-2|TRBV7-2|NA
TGTGCCAGCAGCCTATGGGACTTCGGGTGGGAGCTGTTTTTT
CASSLWDFGWELFF
>NA|TRBJ2-5|TRBV27|NA
TGTGCCAGCAGTCGCGGGACTCGGGAGACCCAGTACTTC
CASSRGTRETQYF
>NA|TRBJ2-7|TRBV21-1|NA
TGTGCCAGCAGCAAGCCGGGCAAGGGCAACGAGCAGTACTTC
CASSKPGKGNEQYF